The rows below give T cell receptor beta chains drawn from one sample of a study of T cell changes during pregnancy in multiple sclerosis. Method: immunoSEQ multiplex PCR; TCRdb's copy keeps in-frame clones and lacks some. The data contain about 93,000 clones, roughly 91% of them singletons. Specimen: peripheral blood, collected after pregnancy. The receptors were gathered from a female donor in good health, enrolled as a control in a pregnancy study. CDR3s include the opening cysteine and the closing phenylalanine or tryptophan. A D gene is named only where the DNA matches it firmly. For some rows the clone size is stated as once, few or many, or as a class when expanded; others skip it.

clone size | J gene | V gene | D gene | CDR3 DNA | CDR3 protein
NA | TRBJ2-7 | TRBV7-9 | NA | TGTGCCAGCAGCCCAAGGACTCATCCCCTTGAGCAGTACTTC | CASSPRTHPLEQYF
once | TRBJ2-7 | TRBV6-1 | TRBD1 | TGTGCCAGCAGCCCGGGACAGACCTACGAGCAGTACTTC | CASSPGQTYEQYF
NA | TRBJ2-5 | TRBV7-7 | TRBD1 | TGTGCTAGCAGCTTAGGACAGGCTAGCCAAGAGACCCAGTACTTC | CASSLGQASQETQYF
once | TRBJ2-1 | TRBV6-6 | TRBD2 | TGTGCCAGCAGTTACCATACTAGCGGGGGATACAATGAGCAGTTCTTC | CASSYHTSGGYNEQFF
few | TRBJ1-2 | TRBV19 | TRBD1 | TGTGCCAGTAGCCAAGGGACAGGGTTAGGCTACACCTTC | CASSQGTGLGYTF
NA | TRBJ2-7 | TRBV5-1 | TRBD2 | TGCGCCAGCAGCTTGGGACTAGCGGGTGAAGGCGAGCAGTACTTC | CASSLGLAGEGEQYF
NA | TRBJ1-5 | TRBV19 | TRBD1 | TGTGCCAGTGGACAGGACAATCAGCCCCAGCATTTT | CASGQDNQPQHF
once | TRBJ2-1 | TRBV4-2 | NA | TGTGCCAGCAGCCAAGATGGGACTTACTCCTACAATGAGCAGTTCTTC | CASSQDGTYSYNEQFF
NA | TRBJ2-5 | TRBV5-1 | NA | TGCGCCAGCAGCTTGGAGGGGGGGGGTCAAGAGACCCAGTACTTC | CASSLEGGGQETQYF
NA | TRBJ2-7 | TRBV7-6 | NA | TGTGCCAGCAGCTTAGGCCCAACAACCGTGTACGAGCAGTACTTC | CASSLGPTTVYEQYF
NA | TRBJ1-2 | TRBV9 | NA | TGTGCCAGCAGCGTAGGGAGGGGTCCTAACTATGGCTACACCTTC | CASSVGRGPNYGYTF
NA | TRBJ2-5 | TRBV30 | TRBD2 | TGTGCCTGGGGTCAGGGGCTAGCGGGGGGCTGGGCCCAAGAGACCCAGTACTTC | CAWGQGLAGGWAQETQYF
NA | TRBJ1-1 | TRBV25-1 | TRBD1 | TGTGCCAGCAGCGGGACAGGGAGTGCTTTCTTT | CASSGTGSAFF
NA | TRBJ2-1 | TRBV4-3 | TRBD2 | TGCGCCAGCAGCCAAGAATTAGCGGGGGCCTACAATGAGCAGTTCTTC | CASSQELAGAYNEQFF
NA | TRBJ2-5 | TRBV19 | NA | TGTGCCAGTAGTCCCCGGGGGAGAGGAGAGACCCAGTACTTC | CASSPRGRGETQYF
NA | TRBJ1-1 | TRBV7-2 | NA | TGTGCCAGCAGCTTAGGCCGAGGGAGCGACACTGAAGCTTTCTTT | CASSLGRGSDTEAFF
NA | TRBJ1-2 | TRBV27 | TRBD1 | TGTGCCAGCAGTTTAGTGGGCAGGGGGGATGGCTACACCTTC | CASSLVGRGDGYTF
NA | TRBJ1-2 | TRBV5-4 | TRBD1 | TGTGCCAGCAGCTTGGGGCAGGGGGTTCCTGGCTACACCTTC | CASSLGQGVPGYTF
NA | TRBJ2-7 | TRBV7-2 | NA | TGTGCCAGCAGCTTGATTGACTCCTTCTCCTACGAGCAGTACTTC | CASSLIDSFSYEQYF
few | TRBJ1-1 | TRBV30 | NA | TGTGCCTGGACCCGACAGTTGAACACTGAAGCTTTCTTT | CAWTRQLNTEAFF
NA | TRBJ2-2 | TRBV28 | NA | TGTGCCAGCAGTTTCTCCACGGGGGTGCGGGGCGGGGAGCTGTTTTTT | CASSFSTGVRGGELFF
NA | TRBJ2-3 | TRBV4-3 | TRBD2 | TGCGCCAGCAGCCAAGGACCGGGCCTAGCGGGGGGAGGCGATACGCAGTATTTT | CASSQGPGLAGGGDTQYF
NA | TRBJ1-5 | TRBV27 | TRBD1 | TGTGCCAGCAGTTCCGGACAGGGCGGGGATCAGCCCCAGCATTTT | CASSSGQGGDQPQHF
NA | TRBJ1-2 | TRBV18 | TRBD1 | TGTGCCAGCTCACTCTCCCGGGACAGCAAATATGGCTACACCTTC | CASSLSRDSKYGYTF
NA | TRBJ1-1 | TRBV6-6 | TRBD1 | TGTGCCAGCAGTTACTCGCCGGACAGGGAAGCTTTCTTT | CASSYSPDREAFF
NA | TRBJ1-2 | TRBV18 | TRBD1 | TGTGCCAGCTCACCAGAGCAGGGGGCGCGAGATGGCTACACCTTC | CASSPEQGARDGYTF
once | TRBJ1-1 | TRBV7-2 | NA | TGTGCCAGCAGCCTTCGGACAGACCTAAACACTGAAGCTTTCTTT | CASSLRTDLNTEAFF
NA | TRBJ2-7 | TRBV25-1 | TRBD1 | TGTGCCAGCAGCCTACAGGGGGCAAAAAACTACGAGCAGTACTTC | CASSLQGAKNYEQYF
NA | TRBJ2-1 | TRBV7-2 | NA | TGTGCCAGCAGCCCAGGGGTGCAGTTCTTC | CASSPGVQFF
NA | TRBJ1-2 | TRBV7-9 | NA | TGTGCCAGCAGCCTCTCGGGTCAATTGAGGGGCTACACCTTC | CASSLSGQLRGYTF
NA | TRBJ2-3 | TRBV11-3 | TRBD2 | TGTGCCAGCAGCTTAAGGGGTAGCGGGGTGAACACAGATACGCAGTATTTT | CASSLRGSGVNTDTQYF
few | TRBJ1-1 | TRBV30 | TRBD1 | TGTGCCTGGAGTGCCTACAGGGGAGGAGCTGAAGCTTTCTTT | CAWSAYRGGAEAFF
NA | TRBJ2-3 | TRBV4-2 | TRBD2 | TGTGCCAGCAGCCAGTTGAAAGCGGGGATCACAGATACGCAGTATTTT | CASSQLKAGITDTQYF
NA | TRBJ2-2 | TRBV6-5 | NA | TGTGCCAGCACCAAGACAGGCCACTGGCGTGGGGAGCTGTTTTTT | CASTKTGHWRGELFF
NA | TRBJ2-1 | TRBV9 | NA | TGTGCCAGCAGCCCGACGACTCGGGGGTTCGGTGATGAGCAGTTCTTC | CASSPTTRGFGDEQFF
NA | TRBJ2-3 | TRBV19 | NA | TGTGCCAGTAGCCTTCGGACAGCAGATACGCAGTATTTT | CASSLRTADTQYF
NA | TRBJ2-3 | TRBV5-1 | TRBD2 | TGCGCCAGCAGCTTGGCCGTGTCTAGCGGGGGACACAGCACAGATACGCAGTATTTT | CASSLAVSSGGHSTDTQYF
NA | TRBJ1-3 | TRBV2 | NA | TGTGCCAGCAGTGGAGGTGGCGGGCCCGGAAACACCATATATTTT | CASSGGGGPGNTIYF
NA | TRBJ2-5 | TRBV9 | NA | TGTGCCAGCAGCGTAGGCGGTTGGGGCCGTTCCCAAGAGACCCAGTACTTC | CASSVGGWGRSQETQYF
NA | TRBJ2-5 | TRBV2 | NA | TGTGCCAGCGGGAAGGGGGTTGGTCAAGAGACCCAGTACTTC | CASGKGVGQETQYF
NA | TRBJ1-1 | TRBV7-9 | NA | TGTGCCAGCAGCTTTGCGGGGAACACTGAAGCTTTCTTT | CASSFAGNTEAFF
NA | TRBJ1-4 | TRBV6-5 | NA | TGTGCCAGCAGTTACTCGTTTGATGCGGTCGGAAAACTGTTTTTT | CASSYSFDAVGKLFF
NA | TRBJ1-1 | TRBV5-1 | TRBD1 | TGCGCCAGCAGCTGGGGGACAGGGAACACTGAAGCTTTCTTT | CASSWGTGNTEAFF
NA | TRBJ1-1 | TRBV13 | NA | TGTGCCAGCAGCTCCTACAGGGCCACTGAAGCTTTCTTT | CASSSYRATEAFF
NA | TRBJ2-1 | TRBV7-2 | TRBD1 | TGTGCCAGCAGCCCCAATGGTCGGGACAGGGGCTGGAATGAGCAGTTCTTC | CASSPNGRDRGWNEQFF